The 18 T cell receptor beta chains in this list originate from one sample, sequenced in a study of blood T cells in healthy people across ages. A J-beta primer mix and a sample-barcoded 5' primer were used in a second PCR of about 7 to 12 cycles. MiXCR was run by TCRdb on the 5' RACE reads, yielding one entry per CDR3 protein. The profile covers 540,000 or so distinct CDR3 sequences, with roughly 28% appearing a single time and around 18% taken by the ten largest. Sequencing input: blood. The receptors stem from a woman between 65 and 79 years old in good health.

This clonotype has more than one count but fewer than ten. J is TRBJ1-2 and V is TRBV4-2, with 7 bases lining up with TRBD1. CDR3 length equals 14 residues. J lost 3 bases, V lost 1 base, and 2 bases had no gene match. Germline V gene lookup returns CDR1 LGHNA and CDR2 YNFKEQ. DNA for the CDR3: TGTGCCAGCAGCCAAGTAGACAGGGACTATGGCTACACCTTC. This codes for CASSQVDRDYGYTF.

This clonotype was observed a few times. The rearrangement links TRBV6-5 to TRBJ1-5; 8 bases fit TRBD1. Losses at the gene ends were 5 bases for V and 5 bases for J; bases not matched to a gene: 5. Germline assignment: CDR1 MNHEY and CDR2 SVGAGI. The CDR3 sequence is 14 residues long. The CDR3 is CASSPTGDDQPQHF. As DNA, the CDR3 is TGTGCCAGCAGTCCGACAGGGGACGATCAGCCCCAGCATTTT.

J is TRBJ2-1 and V is TRBV7-9; D unclear. In germline, CDR1 is SEHNR, CDR2 FQNEAQ (reference sequence). V was clipped by 2 bases and J by 10 bases, with 12 bases between them. This CDR3 is 13 amino acids long. The CDR3 is CASSLLGMGEQFF. The CDR3 DNA is TGTGCCAGCAGCTTATTGGGCATGGGGGAGCAGTTCTTC.

This clonotype showed up just a few times. This CDR3 reads CASSERAGQYF. CDR3 sequence (DNA): TGTGCCAGCAGTGAAAGGGCAGGACAGTACTTC. The chain recombines TRBV6-1 with TRBJ2-4, with no clear D. This CDR3 has 11 residues. V was pared by 2 bases and J by 13 bases, with 9 bases between. Germline lookup yields CDR1 MNHNS and CDR2 SASEGT.

This chain uses TRBV6-5 with TRBJ1-5; no reliable D call. Per germline, CDR1 MNHEY and CDR2 SVGAGI. This CDR3 comprises 17 residues. Deletions cut 3 bases from V and 4 bases from J, with 19 bases between. The CDR3 is CASSYRGSWASNQPQHF. The CDR3, as DNA: TGTGCCAGCAGTTATCGTGGGTCGTGGGCCTCAAATCAGCCCCAGCATTTT.

This clonotype came up many times. The V and J genes are TRBV29-1 and TRBJ2-7; tentatively, D is TRBD2 (6 bases). From germline, CDR1 is SQVTM and CDR2 ANQGSEA. Trimming took off 3 bases at V and 0 bases at J, with 15 bases between the two ends. CDR3 size: 15 residues. This chain's CDR3 is CSVDGLVGSSYEQYF. The CDR3 DNA follows: TGCAGCGTTGACGGGCTAGTCGGGAGCTCCTACGAGCAGTACTTC.

V and J are TRBV20-1 and TRBJ1-2; 12 bases match TRBD1. Losses at the gene ends were 4 bases for V and 8 bases for J; bases not matched to a gene: 11. Germline V gene sequence: CDR1 DFQATT, CDR2 SNEGSKA (reference sequence). The CDR3 is 15 residues long. The CDR3 protein is CSAKRPGQGAGGYTF. The CDR3 nucleotides are TGCAGTGCTAAAAGACCGGGACAGGGGGCAGGAGGCTACACCTTC.

V usage is TRBV10-3 and J usage is TRBJ2-1, with 10 bases aligning to TRBD2. CDR1 is ENHRY, CDR2 SYGVKD, per germline. J was trimmed by 0 bases and V by 5 bases; bases with no gene match: 4. The CDR3 is 16 amino acids. CDR3 protein: CAISSAGGSSYNEQFF. DNA for the CDR3: TGTGCCATCAGTTCAGCGGGGGGGAGCTCCTACAATGAGCAGTTCTTC.

The gene calls are TRBV24-1 and TRBJ1-2, with D possibly being TRBD1 (5 bases). V lost 5 bases, J lost 7 bases, and 10 bases lay in between. The V gene's germline CDR1 is KGHDR and CDR2 SFDVKD. The CDR3 consists of 12 residues. In DNA, the CDR3 is TGTGCCACCAGTGGGGGACCTGGTGGCTACACCTTC. Amino acid sequence: CATSGGPGGYTF.

The chain employs TRBV2 and TRBJ2-5, with 11 bases that match TRBD2. V shed 4 bases, J shed 5 bases, and the junction held 12 bases outside the gene matches. Per the germline V gene, CDR1 is SNHLY and CDR2 is FYNNEI. The CDR3 totals 17 residues. CDR3 sequence: CASSALAGGRGQETQYF. The DNA for the CDR3 is TGTGCCAGCAGTGCCCTAGCGGGGGGCCGGGGTCAGGAGACCCAGTACTTC.

This clonotype was counted between two and nine times. The gene calls are TRBV27 and TRBJ1-4; D is undetermined. This CDR3 has 15 amino acids. Germline lookup yields CDR1 MNHEY and CDR2 SMNVEV (reference sequence). V was clipped by 6 bases and J by 5 bases, with 16 bases between them. The DNA for the CDR3 is TGTGCCAGCAGCCGCTGGATGGGAGAGAATGAAAAACTGTTTTTT. Its protein product is CASSRWMGENEKLFF. The full variable domain, with the rest looked up from reference TRBV27 and TRBJ1-4, is EAQVTQNPRYLITVTGKKLTVTCSQNMNHEYMSWYRQDPGLGLRQIYYSMNVEVTDKGDVPEGYKVSRKEKRNFPLILESPSPNQTSLYFCASSRWMGENEKLFFGSGTQLSVL.

This clonotype turned up a few times. The chain joins TRBV7-9 to TRBJ2-7; 7 nucleotides match TRBD2. V lost 8 bases, J lost 3 bases, and 1 base stayed unmatched. The CDR3 loop spans 11 amino acids. Germline V lookup: CDR1 SEHNR, CDR2 FQNEAQ (reference sequence). The CDR3 nucleotides are TGTGCCAGCGGGGGGGTCTACGAGCAGTACTTC. Translating it yields CASGGVYEQYF.

This chain links TRBV29-1 with TRBJ1-2; D gene uncertain. Trimming removed 5 bases at V and 8 bases at J, with 18 bases between. CDR1 is SQVTM and CDR2 is ANQGSEA in the germline V gene. The CDR3 length is 13 residues. The CDR3 protein is CSVKVVEINGYTF. In DNA, the CDR3 is TGCAGCGTTAAGGTGGTCGAGATTAACGGCTACACCTTC.

V gene TRBV11-3 combines with J gene TRBJ2-1, with 7 bases identical to TRBD1. The trim removed 2 bases at V and 3 bases at J, leaving 1 base unmatched. The CDR3 consists of 14 residues. CDR1 and CDR2 from the germline V gene are SGHNT and YENEEA. The CDR3 nucleotides are TGTGCCAGCAGCTTACAGGGGGACTACAATGAGCAGTTCTTC. Amino acid sequence: CASSLQGDYNEQFF.

In this sample, this clonotype turned up many times. This chain uses TRBV5-1 with TRBJ2-2; perhaps TRBD2 as D (6 bases). CDR1 is SGHRS, CDR2 YFSETQ, per germline. The ends were cut back, 0 bases at V and 1 base at J, with 7 bases in the middle. This CDR3 has 15 residues. CDR3 sequence reads: CASSLDGGNTGELFF. The CDR3 bases are TGCGCCAGCAGCTTGGACGGGGGGAACACCGGGGAGCTGTTTTTT.

The gene calls are TRBV6-1 and TRBJ2-1; weak D call: TRBD1 (7 bases). In germline, CDR1 is MNHNS, CDR2 SASEGT. This CDR3 has 14 residues. Trimming left V 4 bases short and J 3 bases short, with 10 bases between. DNA for the CDR3: TGTGCCAGCAGTGGCCAGGGGGGCTACAATGAGCAGTTCTTC. It codes for CASSGQGGYNEQFF.

The V gene is TRBV4-2, the J gene TRBJ1-1, with D uncertain. CDR1 is LGHNA, CDR2 YNFKEQ, per germline. The CDR3 sequence is 16 residues long. V lost 1 base and J lost 6, with 18 bases in between. The CDR3 loop reads CASSQADKKLEAEAFF. As DNA, the CDR3 is TGTGCCAGCAGCCAAGCAGACAAAAAACTGGAGGCTGAAGCTTTCTTT.

This chain connects TRBV5-1 to TRBJ2-5; D is ambiguous. CDR3 length equals 11 residues. V lost 7 bases and J 5 bases, leaving 9 bases between the germline ends. Germline lookup yields CDR1 SGHRS and CDR2 YFSETQ. CDR3 region: CASQDVETQYF. The CDR3, as DNA: TGCGCCAGCCAGGACGTGGAGACCCAGTACTTC.